This T cell receptor (beta chain) was documented in a study of blood T cell repertoires in COVID-19. The assay was immunoSEQ multiplex PCR, and TCRdb's table has in-frame clones only and misses some. The sample carries 140,000 to 150,000 clones, 80% to 90% recorded once. Germline V gene lookup returns CDR1 LNHNV and CDR2 YYDKDF (reference sequence). Trimming cost V 3 bases and J 6 bases; bases outside gene matches: 7. The CDR3 is made up of 16 amino acids. This sequence joins TRBV15 and TRBJ2-7, with TRBD2 matching over 14 bases. The TCR was taken from a young man with COVID-19, enrolled during active disease. The sequencing input was peripheral blood. The CDR3 loop reads CATSRAFGTSGSEQYF. The CDR3 DNA reads TGTGCCACCAGCAGGGCTTTCGGGACTAGCGGGAGCGAGCAGTACTTC.